This is a list of T cell receptor beta chains from one sample in a study of cytomegalovirus exposure and HLA in healthy donors. Generated by immunoSEQ multiplex PCR, the TCRdb table keeps only in-frame clones and is missing some. Found here are over 150,000 clones, about 95% of them singletons; the top ten hold 0.89%. The sequencing sample was made of PBMCs. The receptors were sampled from a woman under 30 in good health and CMV-seronegative. CDR3s include the opening cysteine and the closing phenylalanine or tryptophan. Fields, in order: V gene, D gene, clone size, J gene, CDR3 protein, CDR3 DNA. The D gene is left open where the match is weak. The listing skips clone size in some rows; elsewhere it reads once, few, many or a size class.

V: TRBV7-9; D: TRBD1; size: NA; J: TRBJ1-5; CDR3: CASPFCPDRGNQPQHF; DNA: TGTGCCAGCCCTTTTTGCCCCGACAGGGGCAATCAGCCCCAGCATTTT
V: TRBV10-3; D: NA; size: NA; J: TRBJ1-1; CDR3: CAISESEFQNTEAFF; DNA: TGTGCCATCAGTGAGTCGGAGTTTCAGAACACTGAAGCTTTCTTT
V: TRBV7-3; D: TRBD2; size: NA; J: TRBJ2-1; CDR3: CASSPRGNSYNEQFF; DNA: TGTGCCAGCAGCCCGCGGGGGAATTCCTACAATGAGCAGTTCTTC
V: TRBV11-3; D: NA; size: once; J: TRBJ2-7; CDR3: CASSLYFTGEQYF; DNA: TGTGCCAGCAGCTTATACTTTACGGGCGAGCAGTACTTC
V: TRBV5-4; D: TRBD2; size: NA; J: TRBJ2-5; CDR3: CASRPGTSGEGTQYF; DNA: TGTGCCAGCAGACCCGGGACTAGCGGGGAAGGGACCCAGTACTTC
V: TRBV4-3; D: NA; size: NA; J: TRBJ1-1; CDR3: CASSQEAAILTEAFF; DNA: TGCGCCAGCAGCCAAGAGGCAGCGATCCTCACTGAAGCTTTCTTT
V: TRBV4-3; D: TRBD1; size: NA; J: TRBJ2-7; CDR3: CASSQEPPVPGQGPLRVYEQYF; DNA: TGCGCCAGCAGCCAAGAACCCCCGGTCCCGGGACAGGGCCCCCTGAGGGTCTACGAGCAGTACTTC
V: TRBV30; D: NA; size: NA; J: TRBJ1-2; CDR3: CAWSTGFDGYTF; DNA: TGTGCCTGGAGTACGGGTTTTGATGGCTACACCTTC
V: TRBV2; D: NA; size: NA; J: TRBJ2-3; CDR3: CASRATDTQYF; DNA: TGTGCCAGCAGGGCCACAGATACGCAGTATTTT
V: TRBV11-2; D: NA; size: NA; J: TRBJ2-3; CDR3: CASSSTLISGSTDTQYF; DNA: TGTGCCAGCAGCTCAACGTTGATTAGCGGCAGCACAGATACGCAGTATTTT
V: TRBV5-1; D: TRBD2; size: once; J: TRBJ2-4; CDR3: CASSATSGSAKNIQYF; DNA: TGCGCCAGCAGCGCGACTAGCGGGAGTGCCAAAAACATTCAGTACTTC
V: TRBV5-6; D: TRBD1; size: NA; J: TRBJ2-7; CDR3: CASTQAPGQGYEQYF; DNA: TGTGCCAGCACCCAAGCCCCGGGACAGGGCTACGAGCAGTACTTC
V: TRBV18; D: TRBD1; size: NA; J: TRBJ1-4; CDR3: CASSPEGADEKLFF; DNA: TGTGCCAGCTCACCAGAGGGGGCGGATGAAAAACTGTTTTTT
V: TRBV9; D: NA; size: NA; J: TRBJ2-2; CDR3: CASSVRGGDTGELFF; DNA: TGTGCCAGCAGCGTTAGGGGGGGGGACACCGGGGAGCTGTTTTTT
V: TRBV19; D: NA; size: NA; J: TRBJ2-2; CDR3: CASSILGSTGELFF; DNA: TGTGCCAGTAGTATCCTTGGTAGCACCGGGGAGCTGTTTTTT
V: TRBV25-1; D: NA; size: NA; J: TRBJ2-3; CDR3: CASGPTGKTDTQYF; DNA: TGTGCCAGCGGGCCAACAGGGAAAACAGATACGCAGTATTTT
V: TRBV4-3; D: NA; size: once; J: TRBJ1-2; CDR3: CASSQVGGRGYTF; DNA: TGCGCCAGCAGCCAAGTCGGAGGCAGAGGCTACACCTTC
V: TRBV7-9; D: TRBD1; size: once; J: TRBJ1-2; CDR3: CASGRGQTLYGYTF; DNA: TGTGCCAGCGGACGGGGACAGACCCTCTATGGCTACACCTTC
V: TRBV9; D: NA; size: NA; J: TRBJ1-2; CDR3: CASSAHRVMGYGYTF; DNA: TGTGCCAGCAGCGCTCACAGGGTTATGGGCTATGGCTACACCTTC
V: TRBV7-2; D: NA; size: NA; J: TRBJ2-5; CDR3: CASSFSGKTGTQYF; DNA: TGTGCCAGCAGCTTCTCGGGGAAGACGGGGACCCAGTACTTC
V: TRBV2; D: TRBD1; size: once; J: TRBJ2-1; CDR3: CARSTGNEQFF; DNA: TGTGCCAGATCGACAGGGAATGAGCAGTTCTTC